These T cell receptor beta chains were read from a single sample in a study of cytomegalovirus exposure and HLA in healthy donors. The data were produced by immunoSEQ multiplex PCR, yet TCRdb's version contains in-frame clones alone and is incomplete. Among about 130,000 clones, around nine tenths were seen once, and the ten largest hold approximately 1.3%. The sequencing input was PBMCs. The receptor set was obtained from a man in his thirties or forties in good health and CMV-seronegative. CDR3s leave out the opening cysteine and the closing phenylalanine or tryptophan.

TRBJ2-7,TRBV5-4,ASSFRGSYEQY
TRBJ1-2,TRBV7-2,ASSLSTGGHGYT
TRBJ1-3,TRBV4-3,ASSQAGTGSGNTIY
TRBJ1-2,TRBV30,AQIMGASGGGYT
TRBJ2-5,TRBV6-1,ASSENPVDFETQY
TRBJ1-4,TRBV5-1,ASSQGDVAEKLF
TRBJ1-2,TRBV6-5,ATADRTGIYGYT
TRBJ2-1,TRBV9,ASSATGEGRYNEQF
TRBJ1-1,TRBV2,ASREDSPSEAF
TRBJ2-7,TRBV11-2,ASSLAGWQGLYEQY
TRBJ2-1,TRBV6-5,ASTGPSGLNNEQF
TRBJ2-3,TRBV7-7,ASSAGTSGTDTQY
TRBJ1-1,TRBV19,ASSLTGETEAF
TRBJ1-2,TRBV9,ASSVGTGQAPQYYGYT
TRBJ2-7,TRBV27,ASSLRRAGLEHEQY
TRBJ2-7,TRBV5-1,ASSPRTGSSYEQY
TRBJ2-7,TRBV27,ASSSRDSPYEQY
TRBJ2-7,TRBV11-2,ASSELTGNSYEQY